The present TCR beta chain was sequenced within a study of control samples from healthy donors and cancer patients. TCRdb's copy holds only in-frame clones and misses some; the assay was immunoSEQ multiplex PCR. The table shows fewer than 150,000 clones, with roughly 90% occurring only once. Germline V gene data show CDR1 as LNHNV and CDR2 as YYDKDF (reference sequence). The CDR3 contains 13 residues. V was pared by 1 base and J by 5 bases, with 5 bases between. The chain employs TRBV15 and TRBJ1-4, with no clear D. Material for sequencing was blood. The clonotype comes from a man younger than 35 in good health. The CDR3 spells CATSRGGNEKLFF. In DNA form, the CDR3 reads TGTGCCACCAGCAGAGGTGGGAATGAAAAACTGTTTTTT.